This entry features one T cell receptor (beta chain) sequence. Antigen: not known. Germline V gene sequence: CDR1 MGHRA, CDR2 YSYEKL. J gave up 1 base and V 1 base, and 9 bases lay outside the gene matches. CDR3 size: 17 residues. The PCR contained 60 Vbeta and 13 Jbeta primers. The repertoire was sequenced with immunoSEQ multiplex PCR; TCRdb's copy has only in-frame clones and lacks some. The sample records about 190,000 clones, roughly 77% being singletons. The data belong to a study of cytomegalovirus exposure and HLA in healthy donors. Study observations and caveats: Earlier analysis yielded a pattern in which most TCR beta V segments were productive about 90% or about 30% of the time. Immune exposure information available was restricted to CMV serostatus. Among TCR sequences, most were rare, though some public TCRs appeared in many donors.

The V gene is TRBV4-1, the J gene TRBJ2-7; TRBD2 matches 8 bases. The specimen was PBMCs. The origin of this receptor is a man under 40 in good health and CMV-seropositive. The CDR3 DNA follows: TGCGCCAGCAGCCAAGGACTAGCGAGGGGTCTTTCCTACGAGCAGTACTTC. This sequence encodes CASSQGLARGLSYEQYF.